One and the same sample provided the 26 T cell receptor beta chains below, sequenced in a study of shared clonotypes between healthy human individuals. Produced via immunoSEQ multiplex PCR; TCRdb's table is partial and in-frame only. The sample has some 1.1 million clones; around three quarters are singletons. The sample consisted of memory CD4+ T cells from PBMCs. Subset noted: CD45RA-negative fraction. Source of these receptors: a man between 18 and 35 years old in good health. Some clones in this sample may be carry-over from other donors' samples.

The sample holds a few counts of this clone. Other DNA sequences from this sample encode an identical CDR3 as well. The gene calls are TRBV11-2 and TRBJ1-4; D perhaps matches TRBD1 (5 bases). The CDR3 covers 14 residues. Between the trimmed V and J ends, which lost 5 bases and 8 bases, there was a span of 15 bases. Germline CDR1 SGHAT, CDR2 FQNNGV. The CDR3 DNA follows: TGTGCCAGCAGCCCTACTTGGGACGGGGAAAAACTGTTTTTT. This gives the protein CASSPTWDGEKLFF.

J is TRBJ2-1 and V is TRBV5-1; D gene unclear. V dropped 2 bases and J dropped 1 base, with 7 bases sitting between them. Germline V lookup: CDR1 SGHRS, CDR2 YFSETQ. This CDR3 is 14 amino acids long. The CDR3 DNA sequence: TGCGCCAGCAGCTTCGATGCATCCTACAATGAGCAGTTCTTC. Amino acids: CASSFDASYNEQFF.

This chain uses TRBV5-1 with TRBJ1-3; D gene unclear. The V end lost 1 base, the J end lost 0 bases, and 8 bases lay between the germline ends. The CDR3 has 15 amino acids. Germline V gene data show CDR1 as SGHRS and CDR2 as YFSETQ. DNA of the CDR3: TGCGCCAGCAGCTTGCCTCTAGGCTCTGGAAACACCATATATTTT. This sequence encodes CASSLPLGSGNTIYF.

This chain links TRBV4-3 with TRBJ1-3; no clear D gene. V lost 0 bases to trimming and J lost 0 bases, with 12 bases between them. The CDR3 contains 17 residues. Germline assignment: CDR1 LGHNA and CDR2 YSLEER. CDR3: CASSQDSSNLSGNTIYF. The CDR3 nucleotides read TGCGCCAGCAGCCAAGATTCGAGCAATCTCTCTGGAAACACCATATATTTT.

V gene TRBV25-1 combines with J gene TRBJ1-6; D perhaps matches TRBD1 (5 bases). Per the germline V gene, CDR1 is MGHDK and CDR2 is SYGVNS. Trimming removed 5 bases from V and 10 bases from J, with 24 bases in between. CDR3 length: 17 residues. The CDR3: CASSPRAGGTARSPLHF. The CDR3 DNA is TGTGCCAGCAGTCCCAGGGCGGGGGGAACGGCCCGGTCACCCCTCCACTTT.

This chain joins TRBV19 and TRBJ2-5, with D possibly TRBD1 on 5 matching bases. This CDR3 is 15 amino acids long. The V gene's germline CDR1 is LNHDA and CDR2 SQIVND (reference sequence). The V end was cut by 7 bases, the J end by 5 bases, with 20 bases between. CDR3 sequence (DNA): TGTGCCAGTAAGAATCCTGGTGGGTCAGGGGAGACCCAGTACTTC. Translated: CASKNPGGSGETQYF.

This chain connects TRBV19 to TRBJ1-3, with TRBD1 as a possible D gene (5 bases). The CDR3 spans 13 residues. Germline lookup yields CDR1 LNHDA and CDR2 SQIVND (reference sequence). The V end lost 9 bases, the J end lost 2 bases, and 11 bases lay between the germline ends. CDR3: CASQTEPGNTIYF. As DNA, the CDR3 is TGTGCCAGCCAGACAGAACCTGGAAACACCATATATTTT.

This chain uses TRBV27 with TRBJ1-2; tentative D call: TRBD1 (6 bases). CDR3 length: 13 amino acids. Germline CDR1 is MNHEY and CDR2 is SMNVEV (reference sequence). The V end was cut by 6 bases, the J end by 10 bases, with 18 bases between. The CDR3 DNA is TGTGCCAGCAGCCGAGGGGGGGACTCTTTCTACACCTTC. This sequence encodes CASSRGGDSFYTF.

The chain uses TRBV5-1 and TRBJ1-5, with D tentatively TRBD1 (6 bases). The length of the CDR3 is 17 residues. Germline V gene sequence: CDR1 SGHRS, CDR2 YFSETQ. Deletions cut 4 bases from V and 2 bases from J, with 19 bases between. DNA of the CDR3: TGCGCCAGCAGCCCAGAACCACAGGGAGGCGGCAATCAGCCCCAGCATTTT. Translating it yields CASSPEPQGGGNQPQHF.

The genes are TRBV19 and TRBJ2-1, with TRBD2 matching over 7 bases. This CDR3 has 15 amino acids. The germline gives CDR1 LNHDA, CDR2 SQIVND (reference sequence). J gave up 9 bases and V 0 bases, and 8 bases lay outside the gene matches. This CDR3 is CASSIDLRSSGEQFF. DNA of the CDR3: TGTGCCAGTAGTATAGACCTTAGGTCTAGCGGTGAGCAGTTCTTC.

This clone has just one count. The chain joins TRBV7-2 to TRBJ2-7; 8 nucleotides align to TRBD1. J was trimmed by 0 bases and V by 1 base; bases with no gene match: 8. This CDR3 region has 17 residues. Germline CDR1 SGHTA, CDR2 FQGNSA. The CDR3 sequence: CASSLGFGQGSSYEQYF. CDR3 DNA: TGTGCCAGCAGCTTAGGGTTTGGACAGGGAAGCTCCTACGAGCAGTACTTC.

The gene calls are TRBV2 and TRBJ2-3; D unclear. V dropped 5 bases and J dropped 6 bases, with 12 bases sitting between them. This CDR3 comprises 13 residues. CDR1 SNHLY and CDR2 FYNNEI come from the germline V gene. CDR3 loop: CASSNIPRDTQYF. The CDR3 DNA sequence: TGTGCCAGCAGTAACATCCCGCGGGATACGCAGTATTTT.

The chain combines TRBV11-3 with TRBJ2-5; D tentatively fits TRBD1 or TRBD2 (7 bases each). From germline, CDR1 is SGHNT and CDR2 YENEEA. The length of the CDR3 is 16 residues. V was cut by 4 bases and J by 4 bases, with 19 bases left in between. As DNA, the CDR3 is TGTGCCAGCAGCTCAGGGACAGACGGGAGGAGAGAGACCCAGTACTTC. Its translation: CASSSGTDGRRETQYF.

The CDR3 sequence is CASSSNPQSTGELFF. CDR3 coding DNA: TGTGCCAGCAGCTCCAATCCACAGAGCACCGGGGAGCTGTTTTTT. V is TRBV7-2 and J is TRBJ2-2, with no clear D. The germline gives CDR1 SGHTA, CDR2 FQGNSA. The ends were cut back, 4 bases at V and 4 bases at J, with 13 bases in the middle. The CDR3 runs 15 residues.

With regard to this clone: The same CDR3 also results from other DNA sequences found in this sample. The rearrangement joins TRBV11-2 to TRBJ1-4; TRBD1 might be the D (6 bases). The CDR3 extends over 14 amino acids. V was pared by 6 bases and J by 4 bases, with 12 bases between. CDR1 SGHAT and CDR2 FQNNGV come from the germline V gene. The CDR3 region has the DNA TGTGCCAGCAGTTTGGACAGTTTTAATGAAAAACTGTTTTTT. This sequence encodes CASSLDSFNEKLFF.

A word on this clone: One end of the junction does not line up with germline, which may come from a read error. The CDR3 sequence is CAISESSGGYEQYF. In DNA, the CDR3 is TGTGCCATCAGTGAGTCTAGCGGGGGCTACGAACAGTACTTC. The gene calls are TRBV10-3 and TRBJ2-7; 9 positions agree with TRBD2. The CDR3 length is 14 residues. The germline CDR1 and CDR2 sequences are ENHRY and SYGVKD.

The genes are TRBV6-1 and TRBJ1-3; a weak D match, TRBD1 (6 bases). Germline V lookup: CDR1 MNHNS, CDR2 SASEGT. The CDR3 sequence is 13 residues long. V lost 6 bases to trimming and J lost 2 bases, with 8 bases between them. The CDR3 reads CASSWGPGNTIYF. The CDR3, as DNA: TGTGCCAGCAGCTGGGGGCCTGGAAACACCATATATTTT.

This chain uses TRBV13 with TRBJ2-5; 10 bases fit TRBD1. Germline V CDR1 and CDR2: PRHDT, FYEKMQ (reference sequence). Trimming removed 5 bases from V and 6 bases from J; junction bases left unmatched: 9. The length of the CDR3 is 15 residues. The CDR3 coding sequence is TGTGCCAGCAGCCGCCGGGACAGGGGACCCCAGACCCAGTACTTC. This codes for CASSRRDRGPQTQYF. The full variable domain, completed using reference TRBV13 and TRBJ2-5, is AAGVIQSPRHLIKEKRETATLKCYPIPRHDTVYWYQQGPGQDPQFLISFYEKMQSDKGSIPDRFSAQQFSDYHSELNMSSLELGDSALYFCASSRRDRGPQTQYFGPGTRLLVL.

The gene calls are TRBV7-6 and TRBJ2-2; 11 nucleotides match TRBD1. Germline CDR1 SGHVS, CDR2 FNYEAQ. V lost 5 bases to trimming and J lost 5 bases; unmatched junction nucleotides: 4. The CDR3 sequence is 15 residues long. CDR3 bases: TGTGCCAGCAGCATCGGACAGGGGGCGACCGGGGAGCTGTTTTTT. Its protein is CASSIGQGATGELFF.

V gene TRBV28 combines with J gene TRBJ2-2, with TRBD1 matching over 12 bases. V was clipped by 4 bases and J by 8 bases; unmatched bases: 11. The CDR3 is 17 amino acids. Germline CDR1 is MDHEN and CDR2 is SYDVKM. The CDR3 spells CASSSPRGQGASGELFF. The CDR3 DNA reads TGTGCCAGCAGTTCCCCCAGGGGACAGGGGGCGTCTGGGGAGCTGTTTTTT.

The CDR3 sequence is CASTSQGALEETQYF. In DNA, the CDR3 is TGTGCCAGCACTTCACAGGGGGCGTTGGAGGAGACCCAGTACTTC. The chain is built from TRBV2 and TRBJ2-5, with 9 nucleotides matching TRBD1. V dropped 7 bases and J dropped 5; count of bases not matched to a gene: 11. The length of the CDR3 is 15 residues. CDR1 and CDR2 (germline): SNHLY, FYNNEI.

This clone has just a few counts. The chain uses TRBV18 and TRBJ2-3; no definite D call. The V end was cut by 3 bases, the J end by 2 bases, with 15 bases between. CDR1 and CDR2 (germline): KGHSH, LQKENI. The CDR3 contains 16 residues. The CDR3 nucleotides read TGTGCCAGCTCACCTTCGGTCGCGCAGCTCACAGATACGCAGTATTTT. It is translated as CASSPSVAQLTDTQYF.

The CDR3 coding sequence is TGTGCCACCAGCAGACGGGACGCATACCAAGAGACCCAGTACTTC. Translating gives CATSRRDAYQETQYF. This chain uses TRBV15 with TRBJ2-5; perhaps D is TRBD1 or TRBD2 (5 bases each). Germline V gene lookup returns CDR1 LNHNV and CDR2 YYDKDF (reference sequence). The V and J ends lost 2 bases and 0 bases respectively, with 10 bases between them. The CDR3 covers 15 residues.

The gene calls are TRBV7-2 and TRBJ2-2; 9 bases agree with TRBD1. There are 16 residues in the CDR3. CDR1 and CDR2 from the germline V gene are SGHTA and FQGNSA. Trimming at V came to 4 bases and at J to 5 bases, leaving 8 bases not matched to a gene. The chain's CDR3 is CASSYTGTGITGELFF. The CDR3 DNA reads as TGTGCCAGCAGCTACACCGGGACAGGGATTACCGGGGAGCTGTTTTTT.

This clone was seen at least ten times. The J gene is TRBJ2-1, the V gene TRBV7-8; 12 positions agree with TRBD1. The V gene end was trimmed by 5 bases and the J gene end by 4 bases; junction bases not matched to a gene: 6. Germline loops: CDR1 SGHVS, CDR2 FQNEAQ. The CDR3 length is 16 residues. The CDR3 here is CASSVGTGGPYNEQFF. CDR3 bases: TGTGCCAGCAGCGTCGGGACAGGGGGCCCATACAATGAGCAGTTCTTC.

The V and J genes are TRBV11-3 and TRBJ1-4; D may be TRBD1 (6 bases). V was trimmed by 4 bases and J by 8 bases, leaving 14 bases between them. The CDR3 contains 14 residues. The V gene's germline CDR1 is SGHNT and CDR2 YENEEA. The CDR3 reads CASSSTGIREKLFF. For the CDR3, the DNA is TGTGCCAGCAGCTCCACAGGGATCCGCGAAAAACTGTTTTTT.